This TCR beta chain came from a study of Graves' ophthalmopathy and Graves' hyperthyroidism. The germline V gene encodes CDR1 ENHRY and CDR2 SYGVKD. Deletions cut 3 bases from V and 11 bases from J, with 16 bases between. The CDR3 extends over 13 amino acids. If patients had other autoimmune diseases, uncontrolled infections, pregnancy or lactation, they were excluded. Clinicians made diagnoses from clinical symptoms, serum thyroxine, TRAb, thyroid ultrasound and orbital computed tomography. It was from roughly 10 ml of fresh peripheral blood that the PBMCs came. Ten or more counts support this clonotype. The antigen remains undetermined. Whole-study results and caveats: Blood also carried most expanded thyroid clonotypes exceeding 0.001 frequency.

Amplification of TCR beta CDR3 regions used RNA transcripts. The first round was an RT-PCR with HTBI primers, and the second round was a multiplex PCR. Using its own MiXCR run on the multiplex PCR reads, TCRdb lists one record per CDR3 protein. The table includes 600,000 to 650,000 distinct CDR3 sequences, 20% to 25% detected once. The source of this sequence is a woman aged 18 to 35 with stable Graves' hyperthyroidism. Some clones in this sample may be carry-over from other donors' samples. Sequenced input: peripheral blood. This chain uses TRBV10-3 with TRBJ1-1; possible D gene TRBD1, 5 bases. The CDR3 protein is CAISEMYQGDAFF. CDR3 bases: TGTGCCATCAGTGAAATGTACCAGGGCGATGCTTTCTTT.